Shown below are 21 T cell receptor beta chains from a single sample sequenced in a study of blood T cell repertoires in COVID-19. The table came from immunoSEQ multiplex PCR; TCRdb's copy has only in-frame clones and leaves some out. The sample has some 200,000 clones, roughly 87% seen once. Sequenced: peripheral blood. Every receptor here comes from a woman in her thirties or forties with acute or convalescent COVID-19.

The V call is TRBV28, the J call TRBJ2-3; TRBD2 aligns across 7 bases. The CDR3 sequence is 16 residues long. Germline V gene lookup returns CDR1 MDHEN and CDR2 SYDVKM. With 5 bases clipped from V and 1 base from J, the junction kept 9 bases outside the gene matches. CDR3 in DNA: TGTGCCAGCAGTCACCGCCCCCGGGAGGGCACAGATACGCAGTATTTT. Translated: CASSHRPREGTDTQYF.

CDR3 sequence: CASSPQGLSFSGELFF. For the CDR3, the DNA is TGTGCCAGCAGCCCACAAGGACTATCGTTCTCCGGGGAGCTGTTTTTT. V gene TRBV9 combines with J gene TRBJ2-2; tentatively, D is TRBD2 (6 bases). Trimming took 4 bases from V and 6 from J, leaving 19 bases between them. The CDR3 has 16 residues. CDR1 is SGDLS, CDR2 YYNGEE, per germline. The full variable domain, rest sourced from reference TRBV9 and TRBJ2-2, is DSGVTQTPKHLITATGQRVTLRCSPRSGDLSVYWYQQSLDQGLQFLIQYYNGEERAKGNILERFSAQQFPDLHSELNLSSLELGDSALYFCASSPQGLSFSGELFFGEGSRLTVL.

J is TRBJ1-3 and V is TRBV7-6; the D is unclear. The germline V gene encodes CDR1 SGHVS and CDR2 FNYEAQ. Between the trimmed V and J ends, which lost 2 bases and 4 bases, there was a span of 15 bases. This CDR3 region has 16 residues. CDR3 DNA: TGTGCCAGCAGCTTAAAATTCCGGCGGTGGGGAAACACCATATATTTT. As protein: CASSLKFRRWGNTIYF. Full variable domain (missing parts from reference TRBV7-6 and TRBJ1-3): GAGVSQSPRYKVTKRGQDVALRCDPISGHVSLYWYRQALGQGPEFLTYFNYEAQQDKSGLPNDRFSAERPEGSISTLTIQRTEQRDSAMYRCASSLKFRRWGNTIYFGEGSWLTVV.

This sequence joins TRBV30 and TRBJ1-6; unclear D gene. V was cut by 4 bases and J by 0 bases, with 13 bases left in between. This CDR3 is 16 amino acids long. Germline V gene sequence: CDR1 GTSNPN, CDR2 SVGIG (reference sequence). CDR3 nucleotides: TGTGCCTGGACGTACTCTCATGGCTCCTATAATTCACCCCTCCACTTT. This sequence encodes CAWTYSHGSYNSPLHF.

J is TRBJ1-5 and V is TRBV19; 9 bases match TRBD1. Germline-derived CDR1 and CDR2 are LNHDA and SQIVND (reference sequence). The CDR3 totals 16 residues. V lost 5 bases and J lost 6; bases outside the gene matches: 11. The CDR3 here is CASSLKGQGIGQPQHF. In DNA, the CDR3 is TGTGCCAGTAGTCTCAAGGGACAGGGAATAGGTCAGCCCCAGCATTTT.

This clone was counted at least ten times. At the DNA level, this CDR3 is encoded by other sequences in the same sample as well. The V and J genes are TRBV9 and TRBJ1-5, with D uncertain. The germline gives CDR1 SGDLS, CDR2 YYNGEE. This CDR3 is built from 14 residues. V was shortened by 0 bases and J by 3 bases, with 7 bases between the two germline ends. Here the CDR3 reads CASSVGGPNQPQHF. CDR3 nucleotides: TGTGCCAGCAGCGTAGGCGGGCCCAATCAGCCCCAGCATTTT.

This clone occurred once. The rearrangement joins TRBV14 to TRBJ1-6; weak D call: TRBD1 (5 bases). The V end lost 2 bases, the J end lost 14 bases, and 13 bases lay between the germline ends. CDR1 is SGHDN, CDR2 FVKESK, per germline. The CDR3 totals 13 residues. The CDR3 nucleotides read TGTGCCAGCAGCCAACCAAACGAACAGGCCCTCCACTTT. Translation: CASSQPNEQALHF.

This chain connects TRBV2 to TRBJ1-5; tentative D call: TRBD1 (5 bases). Trimming took 4 bases from V and 7 from J, leaving 17 bases between them. This CDR3 spans 15 amino acids. In germline, CDR1 is SNHLY, CDR2 FYNNEI. The CDR3 nucleotides are TGTGCCAGCAGTGGGGCAGGGATTTGGGGCCAGCCCCAGCATTTT. It translates to CASSGAGIWGQPQHF.

This clone appeared a single time. The rearrangement joins TRBV7-2 to TRBJ2-1; possibly TRBD1 for D (6 bases). Germline-derived CDR1 and CDR2 are SGHTA and FQGNSA. This CDR3 is 15 amino acids long. V dropped 5 bases and J dropped 2 bases, with 13 bases sitting between them. The DNA of the CDR3 is TGTGCCAGCAGCCTAGACAGGTTCCCCTACAATGAGCAGTTCTTC. This translates into CASSLDRFPYNEQFF. Full variable domain (rest looked up from reference TRBV7-2 and TRBJ2-1): GAGVSQSPSNKVTEKGKDVELRCDPISGHTALYWYRQSLGQGLEFLIYFQGNSAPDKSGLPSDRFSAERTGGSVSTLTIQRTQQEDSAVYLCASSLDRFPYNEQFFGPGTRLTVL.

V and J are TRBV4-1 and TRBJ2-2; 7 nucleotides line up with TRBD2. Germline values: CDR1 MGHRA, CDR2 YSYEKL. The CDR3 totals 16 residues. V dropped 10 bases and J dropped 3; count of bases not matched to a gene: 14. The CDR3 protein is CATSNKRLADTGELFF. Written as DNA, the CDR3 is TGCGCCACCTCAAACAAGAGACTAGCAGACACCGGGGAGCTGTTTTTT.

The chain combines TRBV12-3 or TRBV12-4 with TRBJ2-1; maybe TRBD1 (6 bases). Trimming shortened V by 6 bases and J by 3 bases, and 9 bases separated the two germline ends. The CDR3 is 13 amino acids. The CDR3 loop reads CASSPRGYNEQFF. CDR3 bases: TGTGCCAGCAGCCCCAGGGGCTACAATGAGCAGTTCTTC.

Only a few counts were recorded for this clone. V usage is TRBV2 and J usage is TRBJ1-5; TRBD1 aligns across 11 bases. CDR3 length: 15 amino acids. V lost 5 bases to trimming and J lost 5 bases; unmatched junction nucleotides: 5. Germline loops: CDR1 SNHLY, CDR2 FYNNEI. DNA for the CDR3: TGTGCCAGCAGTAGGACAGGGGGCGACGATCAGCCCCAGCATTTT. This encodes CASSRTGGDDQPQHF.

J is TRBJ2-7 and V is TRBV27, with no clear D. The CDR3 is 13 amino acids. CDR1 and CDR2 (germline): MNHEY, SMNVEV (reference sequence). V was cut by 2 bases and J by 0 bases, with 5 bases left in between. In nucleotides, the CDR3 is TGTGCCAGCAGTTTAACTTTCTCCTACGAGCAGTACTTC. Its translation: CASSLTFSYEQYF.

The chain employs TRBV10-3 and TRBJ2-2; 7 bases agree with TRBD1. Germline loops: CDR1 ENHRY, CDR2 SYGVKD. The CDR3 is 17 residues long. Trimming removed 6 bases from V and 3 bases from J; junction bases left unmatched: 13. The chain's CDR3 is CAIRNSKRQGDTGELFF. The CDR3 nucleotides are TGTGCCATCAGAAACTCAAAACGACAGGGAGACACCGGGGAGCTGTTTTTT.

The J gene is TRBJ1-3, the V gene TRBV19; 7 bases fit TRBD1. CDR3 length: 15 amino acids. Germline assignment: CDR1 LNHDA and CDR2 SQIVND (reference sequence). With V trimmed by 5 bases and J by 4 bases, 8 bases remained unmatched. Here the CDR3 reads CASSASTTGGNTIYF. The CDR3 nucleotides read TGTGCCAGTAGTGCCTCCACGACAGGGGGAAACACCATATATTTT.

J is TRBJ1-1 and V is TRBV30, with TRBD1 matching 7 bases. CDR3 length equals 14 residues. CDR1 and CDR2 from the germline V gene are GTSNPN and SVGIG (reference sequence). J gave up 1 base and V 3 bases, and 5 bases lay outside the gene matches. In nucleotides, the CDR3 is TGTGCCTGGAGCGACAGGGTGGGGAACACTGAAGCTTTCTTT. Encoded protein: CAWSDRVGNTEAFF.

The table lists this clone with a count of one. This chain uses TRBV19 with TRBJ2-3, with a weak D call TRBD2 (6 bases). This CDR3 spans 16 amino acids. With 3 bases removed from V and 1 base from J, the gap between germline ends came to 14 bases. Germline lookup yields CDR1 LNHDA and CDR2 SQIVND (reference sequence). The CDR3 nucleotides read TGTGCCAGTAGTATCCTCGGCGGGATCGGCACAGATACGCAGTATTTT. This encodes CASSILGGIGTDTQYF.

J is TRBJ1-2 and V is TRBV11-2; D uncertain. Per the germline V gene, CDR1 is SGHAT and CDR2 is FQNNGV. With 6 bases removed from V and 10 bases from J, the gap between germline ends came to 15 bases. The CDR3 spans 12 residues. The CDR3 DNA follows: TGTGCCAGCAGTTACGGGGAATACGACTACACCTTC. Protein product: CASSYGEYDYTF.

This chain uses TRBV29-1 with TRBJ1-1; possibly TRBD1 for D (5 bases). V was pared by 4 bases and J by 3 bases, with 9 bases between. This CDR3 contains 12 residues. Germline CDR1 SQVTM, CDR2 ANQGSEA. The DNA for the CDR3 is TGCAGCGTTGCGGCAGGGCACACTGAAGCTTTCTTT. Translation: CSVAAGHTEAFF.

This rearrangement joins TRBV18 to TRBJ1-1, with D hard to call. Trimming removed 5 bases at V and 2 bases at J, with 3 bases between. The germline gives CDR1 KGHSH, CDR2 LQKENI. CDR3 size: 11 residues. CDR3 bases: TGTGCCAGCTCAACAAACACTGAAGCTTTCTTT. Amino acid sequence: CASSTNTEAFF. Drawing the rest from reference TRBV18 and TRBJ1-1, the complete variable domain is NAGVMQNPRHLVRRRGQEARLRCSPMKGHSHVYWYRQLPEEGLKFMVYLQKENIIDESGMPKERFSAEFPKEGPSILRIQQVVRGDSAAYFCASSTNTEAFFGQGTRLTVV.

This clone came up a few times. V gene TRBV2 combines with J gene TRBJ2-7, with D maybe TRBD2 (6 bases). Per germline, CDR1 SNHLY and CDR2 FYNNEI. CDR3 length: 13 amino acids. V lost 7 bases to trimming and J lost 3 bases, with 13 bases between them. Written as DNA, the CDR3 is TGTGCCAGCAAACCGGGAGAGTACTACGAGCAGTACTTC. This gives the protein CASKPGEYYEQYF.